This T cell receptor (beta chain) emerged from a study of shared T cell receptors in the human thymus. TCRdb keeps only in-frame clones here, not all; method: immunoSEQ multiplex PCR. The sample records roughly 710,000 clones, 70% to 90% being singletons. There are 14 residues in the CDR3. Trimming cost V 4 bases and J 4 bases; bases outside gene matches: 2. Germline CDR1 reads SGHTS; CDR2 reads YDEGEE. A further study also used this sample, focusing on human thymus T cells. According to that study: Finnish infants who were healthy and having corrective surgery for congenital heart defects made up the donors. During corrective heart surgery, resections were taken, and the thymus tissue came from them. Apparent bias marked the V and J gene usage of thymic and blood repertoires. Overlap was high between thymic repertoires from unrelated individuals, as reported in related research.

The receptor's source is a girl under three years old with a congenital heart defect. The gene calls are TRBV5-8 and TRBJ1-4, with 9 bases matching TRBD1. The sequencing sample was made of thymocytes. CDR3 residues: CASSMGQGNEKLFF. The CDR3 DNA sequence: TGTGCCAGCAGCATGGGACAGGGTAATGAAAAACTGTTTTTT.